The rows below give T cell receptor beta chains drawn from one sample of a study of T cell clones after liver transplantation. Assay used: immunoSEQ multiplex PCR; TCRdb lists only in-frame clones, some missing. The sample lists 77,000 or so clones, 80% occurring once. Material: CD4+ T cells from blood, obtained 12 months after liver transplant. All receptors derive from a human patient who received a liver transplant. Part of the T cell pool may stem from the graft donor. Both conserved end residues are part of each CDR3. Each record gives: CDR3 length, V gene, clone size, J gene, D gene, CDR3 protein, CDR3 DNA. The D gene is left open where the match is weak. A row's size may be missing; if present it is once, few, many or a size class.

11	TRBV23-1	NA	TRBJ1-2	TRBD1	CASTRQGGYTF	TGCGCCAGCACCCGACAGGGCGGCTACACCTTC
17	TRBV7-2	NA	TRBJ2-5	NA	CASSLGPWTNYQETQYF	TGTGCCAGCAGCTTAGGTCCTTGGACTAATTACCAAGAGACCCAGTACTTC
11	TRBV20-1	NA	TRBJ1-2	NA	CSARDNNGYTF	TGCAGTGCTAGAGACAACAATGGCTACACCTTC
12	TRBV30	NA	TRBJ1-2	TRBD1	CAWNRDSYGYTF	TGTGCCTGGAACCGGGACAGCTATGGCTACACCTTC
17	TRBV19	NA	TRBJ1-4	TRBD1	CASHPWGSGQENEKLFF	TGTGCCAGCCACCCTTGGGGGAGCGGACAGGAGAATGAAAAACTGTTTTTT
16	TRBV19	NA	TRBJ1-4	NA	CASSIGTASFYEKLFF	TGTGCCAGTAGTATTGGTACGGCCAGCTTCTATGAAAAACTGTTTTTT
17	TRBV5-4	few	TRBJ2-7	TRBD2	CASSSSPRGRFPYEQYF	TGTGCCAGCAGCTCTTCTCCGCGCGGGAGATTCCCCTACGAGCAGTACTTC
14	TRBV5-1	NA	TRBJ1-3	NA	CASTLGATGNTIYF	TGCGCCAGCACCCTGGGGGCAACTGGAAACACCATATATTTT
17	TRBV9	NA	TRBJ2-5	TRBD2	CASSVEGLAGVEETQYF	TGTGCCAGCAGCGTAGAAGGACTAGCGGGAGTTGAGGAGACCCAGTACTTC
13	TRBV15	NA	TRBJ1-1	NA	CATQGAGSTEAFF	TGTGCCACCCAAGGGGCCGGGAGCACTGAAGCTTTCTTT
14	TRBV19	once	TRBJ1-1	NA	CASSMSRLNTEAFF	TGTGCCAGTAGTATGAGTCGTTTGAACACTGAAGCTTTCTTT
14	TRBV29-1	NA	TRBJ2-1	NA	CSVEGTASYNEQFF	TGCAGCGTTGAGGGAACGGCCTCCTACAATGAGCAGTTCTTC
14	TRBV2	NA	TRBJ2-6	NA	CATTGLAGANVLTF	TGTGCCACCACAGGGTTAGCTGGGGCCAACGTCCTGACTTTC
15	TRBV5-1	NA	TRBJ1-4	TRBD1	CASSPGQGRNEKLFF	TGCGCCAGCAGCCCAGGACAGGGACGAAATGAAAAACTGTTTTTT
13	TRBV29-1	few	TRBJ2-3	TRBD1	CSAGQGRADTQYF	TGCAGCGCTGGACAGGGCAGAGCAGATACGCAGTATTTT
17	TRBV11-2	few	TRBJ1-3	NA	CASSQITGTPSGNTIYF	TGTGCCAGCAGTCAAATCACCGGGACACCGTCTGGAAACACCATATATTTT
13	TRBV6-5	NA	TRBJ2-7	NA	CASSPEVSYEQYF	TGTGCCAGCAGTCCAGAGGTCTCCTACGAGCAGTACTTC
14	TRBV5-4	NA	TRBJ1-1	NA	CASSPHPDGTEAFF	TGTGCCAGCAGCCCCCATCCGGACGGTACTGAAGCTTTCTTT
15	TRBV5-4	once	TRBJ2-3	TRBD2	CASSNPGLSTDTQYF	TGTGCCAGCAGCAATCCGGGACTAAGCACAGATACGCAGTATTTT
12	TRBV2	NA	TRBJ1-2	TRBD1	CASFGQGDGYTF	TGTGCCAGCTTCGGACAGGGCGATGGCTACACCTTC
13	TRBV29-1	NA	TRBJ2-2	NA	CSVVWAGDRELFF	TGCAGCGTTGTATGGGCAGGGGACCGGGAGCTGTTTTTT
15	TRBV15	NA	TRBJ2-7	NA	CATSREGASVREQYF	TGTGCCACCAGCAGAGAGGGGGCCAGCGTACGCGAGCAGTACTTC
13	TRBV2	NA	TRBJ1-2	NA	CASSVEGNHGYTF	TGTGCCAGCAGTGTGGAAGGGAACCATGGCTACACCTTC
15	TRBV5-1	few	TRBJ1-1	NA	CASSLKRRANTEAFF	TGCGCCAGCAGCTTGAAGAGGAGGGCGAACACTGAAGCTTTCTTT
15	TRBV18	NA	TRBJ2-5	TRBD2	CASSLLSGDQETQYF	TGTGCCAGCTCACTCCTGAGCGGGGACCAAGAGACCCAGTACTTC
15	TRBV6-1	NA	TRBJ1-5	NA	CASSEGSISNQPQHF	TGTGCCAGCAGTGAAGGCAGTATTAGCAATCAGCCCCAGCATTTT
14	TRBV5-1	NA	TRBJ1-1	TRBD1	CASSPTGASTEAFF	TGCGCCAGCAGCCCGACAGGGGCCTCCACTGAAGCTTTCTTT
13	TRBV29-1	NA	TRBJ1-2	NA	CSVEAGVDYGYTF	TGCAGCGTTGAAGCAGGGGTGGACTATGGCTACACCTTC
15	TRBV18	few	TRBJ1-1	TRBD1	CASSPQGARGTEAFF	TGTGCCAGCTCACCGCAGGGGGCGCGGGGCACTGAAGCTTTCTTT
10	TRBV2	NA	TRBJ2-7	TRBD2	CAGGDYEQYF	TGTGCCGGGGGGGATTACGAGCAGTACTTC
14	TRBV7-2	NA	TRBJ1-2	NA	CASSLNAVNYGYTF	TGTGCCAGCAGCTTAAATGCAGTGAACTATGGCTACACCTTC
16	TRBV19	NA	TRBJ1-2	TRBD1	CASSGEPGTGTRGYTF	TGTGCCAGTAGTGGCGAACCCGGGACAGGGACGAGAGGCTACACCTTC
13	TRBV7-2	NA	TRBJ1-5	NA	CASSFLQGQPQHF	TGTGCCAGCAGCTTTCTACAGGGACAGCCCCAGCATTTT
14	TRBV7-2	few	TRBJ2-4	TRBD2	CASSLGPSGNIQYF	TGTGCCAGCAGCTTAGGTCCTAGCGGAAACATTCAGTACTTC
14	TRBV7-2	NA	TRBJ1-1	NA	CASSVPGIRTEAFF	TGTGCCAGCAGCGTTCCAGGGATACGCACTGAAGCTTTCTTT